This TCR beta chain came from a study of T-cell memory formation after mild COVID-19. The length of the CDR3 is 16 residues. Trimming stripped 0 bases from V and 1 base from J, with 12 bases between. Germline assignment: CDR1 MNHEY and CDR2 SVGAGI. TCRdb processed the 5' RACE reads anew with MiXCR; each CDR3 protein has one entry. The sample holds about 470,000 distinct CDR3 sequences, roughly 23% seen once. The table lists this clonotype with a few counts. Antigen: not known. Findings and limits, study-wide: While clones contracting from day 15 to 85 were balanced between CD4 and CD8, later expanders leaned CD4+. Certain responding clones were present in pre-infection memory, suggesting participation of cross-reactive memory. Among clones peaking at day 37 in the second wave, SARS-CoV-2 specificity remained unconfirmed. CD4+ contracting clones were found mainly in CM and EM, and CD8+ ones in EMRA.

This TCR derives from an adult woman who had mild COVID-19 (a few samples of this study predate the infection). Cell type and time point are not known. The chain combines TRBV6-5 with TRBJ2-5; no reliable D call. Sequencing was carried out using PBMCs or a T cell subset sorted from them (not recorded which). Here the CDR3 reads CASSYSSRSPQETQYF. The CDR3 DNA reads as TGTGCCAGCAGTTACTCGAGTAGGTCCCCCCAAGAGACCCAGTACTTC.